This T cell receptor beta chain was recovered during a study of blood T cell repertoires in COVID-19. Method: immunoSEQ multiplex PCR; TCRdb's copy keeps in-frame clones and lacks some. The sample comprises around 460,000 clones, about 87% of which are singletons, and approximately 0.92% rests with the top ten. CDR1 SGHDT and CDR2 YYEEEE come from the germline V gene. This CDR3 region has 17 residues. V trimming: 4 bases; J trimming: 4 bases; junction bases outside the gene matches: 7. This rearrangement joins TRBV5-6 to TRBJ2-3; 15 nucleotides line up with TRBD2. Sequencing input: peripheral blood. The clonotype originates from a man younger than 30 with COVID-19, enrolled during active disease. Here the CDR3 DNA reads TGTGCCAGCAGCGTACCGGGACTAGCGGGGGGTGCAGATACGCAGTATTTT. Translated: CASSVPGLAGGADTQYF. Full variable domain (outside the CDR3, taken from reference TRBV5-6 and TRBJ2-3): DAGVTQSPTHLIKTRGQQVTLRCSPKSGHDTVSWYQQALGQGPQFIFQYYEEEERQRGNFPDRFSGHQFPNYSSELNVNALLLGDSALYLCASSVPGLAGGADTQYFGPGTRLTVL.